The next 6 T cell receptor beta chains were all read from a single sample in a study of CD8 T cells in ankylosing spondylitis. Study-level points and caveats: Blood of patients with ankylosing spondylitis appeared to be characterized by a TCR beta motif of several highly homologous variants.

MiXCR, applied by TCRdb to the 5' RACE reads, yields one record per CDR3 protein. The table has around 770,000 distinct CDR3 sequences, 10% to 15% seen once; the top ten hold around 0.51%. No antigen is known for these receptors. Sequencing was done on a sample of blood, either unsorted or a sorted T cell fraction (not recorded which). These receptors all come from a male donor with ankylosing spondylitis.

This chain connects TRBV7-6 to TRBJ2-5; 7 bases line up with TRBD1. The V gene end was trimmed by 6 bases and the J gene end by 1 base; junction bases not matched to a gene: 5. This CDR3 region has 14 residues. CDR1 is SGHVS, CDR2 FNYEAQ, per germline. CDR3 residues: CASSSRGTQETQYF. DNA for the CDR3: TGTGCCAGCAGTTCCAGGGGGACCCAAGAGACCCAGTACTTC.

V and J are TRBV5-1 and TRBJ2-1; 7 nucleotides match TRBD1. V lost 4 bases, J lost 4 bases, and 2 bases stayed unmatched. Germline V gene sequence: CDR1 SGHRS, CDR2 YFSETQ. This CDR3 is built from 13 residues. CDR3: CASSEGQYNEQFF. CDR3 nucleotide sequence: TGCGCCAGCAGCGAGGGACAGTACAATGAGCAGTTCTTC. Full variable domain (rest looked up from reference TRBV5-1 and TRBJ2-1): KAGVTQTPRYLIKTRGQQVTLSCSPISGHRSVSWYQQTPGQGLQFLFEYFSETQRNKGNFPGRFSGRQFSNSRSEMNVSTLELGDSALYLCASSEGQYNEQFFGPGTRLTVL.

In DNA, the CDR3 is TGCGCCAGCAGCATGCAGACAGACACTGAAGCTTTCTTT. This sequence encodes CASSMQTDTEAFF. The J gene is TRBJ1-1, the V gene TRBV5-1; TRBD1 might be the D (5 bases). The CDR3 consists of 13 residues. Trimming stripped 4 bases from V and 3 bases from J, with 10 bases between. CDR1 is SGHRS and CDR2 is YFSETQ in the germline V gene.

The table lists this clonotype with a few counts. CDR3 residues: CSGGQSSYNEQFF. CDR3 sequence (DNA): TGCAGTGGAGGACAGAGCTCCTACAATGAGCAGTTCTTC. This chain joins TRBV20-1 and TRBJ2-1, with D possibly matching TRBD1 (6 bases). Germline V lookup: CDR1 DFQATT, CDR2 SNEGSKA (reference sequence). The V gene lost 7 bases and the J gene lost 0 bases, with 10 bases spanning the gap. The CDR3 spans 13 residues.

The rearrangement joins TRBV27 to TRBJ1-4; D not resolved. The CDR3 runs 11 residues. The ends were cut back, 8 bases at V and 6 bases at J, with 7 bases in the middle. Germline lookup yields CDR1 MNHEY and CDR2 SMNVEV (reference sequence). The CDR3 DNA reads as TGTGCCAGCGCCGGCCATGAAAAACTGTTTTTT. Its protein is CASAGHEKLFF.

This clonotype was seen only a few times. CDR3 sequence (DNA): TGTGCCAGCAGCCAAGTCGGGGGGCGCAACTATGGCTACACCTTC. Translated: CASSQVGGRNYGYTF. The rearrangement joins TRBV4-2 to TRBJ1-2, with D maybe TRBD1 (6 bases). Trimming stripped 1 base from V and 2 bases from J, with 11 bases between. The CDR3 runs 15 residues. Germline V lookup: CDR1 LGHNA, CDR2 YNFKEQ.